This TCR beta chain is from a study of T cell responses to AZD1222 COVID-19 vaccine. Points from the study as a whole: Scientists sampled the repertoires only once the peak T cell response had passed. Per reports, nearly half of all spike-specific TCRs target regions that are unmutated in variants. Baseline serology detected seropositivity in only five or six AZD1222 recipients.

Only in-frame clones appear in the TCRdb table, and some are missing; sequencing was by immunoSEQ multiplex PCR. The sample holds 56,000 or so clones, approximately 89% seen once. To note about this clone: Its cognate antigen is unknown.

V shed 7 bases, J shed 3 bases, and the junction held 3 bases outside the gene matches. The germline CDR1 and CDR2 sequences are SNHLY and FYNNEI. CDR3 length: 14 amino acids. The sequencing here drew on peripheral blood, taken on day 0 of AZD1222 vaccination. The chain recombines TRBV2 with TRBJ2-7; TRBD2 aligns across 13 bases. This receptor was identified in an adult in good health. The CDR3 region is CASIRTSGSYEQYF. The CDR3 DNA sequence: TGTGCCAGCATCCGGACTAGCGGGAGCTACGAGCAGTACTTC.